The 21 T cell receptor beta chains presented below share a single source sample, sequenced in a study of radiation and T cells in renal cell carcinoma. Time point here: blood 2 weeks post-SBRT. Treatment defined: 15 Gy SBRT to primary tumor, nephrectomy 4 weeks later. TCRdb's copy holds only in-frame clones and misses some; the assay was immunoSEQ multiplex PCR. The data hold roughly 78,000 clones, with around 80% observed a single time. The sample here was blood, taken from a patient whose treatment included radiotherapy and nephrectomy. These receptors all stem from a man in his 60s with renal cell carcinoma.

The genes are TRBV19 and TRBJ2-1, with a weak D call TRBD2 (6 bases). Germline-derived CDR1 and CDR2 are LNHDA and SQIVND (reference sequence). Trimming removed 1 base from V and 7 bases from J, with 14 bases in between. The CDR3 totals 15 residues. The CDR3 sequence is CASSIGASGWNEQFF. In DNA form, the CDR3 reads TGTGCCAGTAGTATAGGAGCCAGCGGGTGGAATGAGCAGTTCTTC. The full variable domain, its missing parts supplied by reference TRBV19 and TRBJ2-1, is DGGITQSPKYLFRKEGQNVTLSCEQNLNHDAMYWYRQDPGQGLRLIYYSQIVNDFQKGDIAEGYSVSREKKESFPLTVTSAQKNPTAFYLCASSIGASGWNEQFFGPGTRLTVL.

V and J are TRBV28 and TRBJ1-4; TRBD1 agrees at 7 bases. Germline V gene lookup returns CDR1 MDHEN and CDR2 SYDVKM. V lost 5 bases to trimming and J lost 8 bases; unmatched junction nucleotides: 14. CDR3 length: 16 amino acids. CDR3: CASSPTLGGRREKLFF. CDR3 bases: TGTGCCAGCAGTCCCACTCTAGGGGGCAGAAGGGAAAAACTGTTTTTT.

The genes are TRBV5-6 and TRBJ2-1, with a possible D match to TRBD2 (6 bases). The germline gives CDR1 SGHDT, CDR2 YYEEEE. Deletions cut 4 bases from V and 1 base from J, with 15 bases between. CDR3 length: 16 amino acids. CDR3 coding DNA: TGTGCCAGCAGCGGAGGGACCTCCTTTTCCTACAATGAGCAGTTCTTC. Translation gives CASSGGTSFSYNEQFF.

The chain is built from TRBV29-1 and TRBJ2-7, with 7 nucleotides matching TRBD1. CDR3 length equals 17 residues. J lost 2 bases, V lost 6 bases, and 19 bases had no gene match. CDR1 is SQVTM and CDR2 is ANQGSEA in the germline V gene. CDR3 coding DNA: TGCAGCGTCGAACTTCCACCCGACAGGGCGCTTGCCTACGAGCAGTACTTC. Protein sequence: CSVELPPDRALAYEQYF.

This chain links TRBV2 with TRBJ1-2; D ambiguous. Germline CDR1 is SNHLY and CDR2 is FYNNEI. V lost 8 bases to trimming and J lost 5 bases, with 9 bases between them. The CDR3 loop spans 11 amino acids. In DNA, the CDR3 is TGTGCCAGCCAAAGGCGATATGGCTACACCTTC. This gives the protein CASQRRYGYTF.

The V gene is TRBV7-8, the J gene TRBJ2-7; 10 positions agree with TRBD2. In germline, CDR1 is SGHVS, CDR2 FQNEAQ. The CDR3 spans 13 residues. V shed 7 bases and J 4 bases; nucleotides not matched to a gene: 4. The CDR3 is CASNSGRLYEQYF. The DNA for the CDR3 is TGTGCCAGCAATAGCGGGAGGTTATACGAGCAGTACTTC.

In nucleotides, the CDR3 is TGTGCCAGCAGCACTGGACTATACAATGAGCAGTTCTTC. Translating it yields CASSTGLYNEQFF. The chain carries TRBV7-3 and TRBJ2-1, with D tentatively TRBD2 (6 bases). V was shortened by 5 bases and J by 4 bases, with 9 bases between the two germline ends. The CDR3 consists of 13 residues. Germline assignment: CDR1 SGHTA and CDR2 FQGTGA.

J is TRBJ2-5 and V is TRBV9, with a possible D match to TRBD1 (6 bases). The V end lost 0 bases, the J end lost 2 bases, and 14 bases lay between the germline ends. The CDR3 loop spans 16 amino acids. Per germline, CDR1 SGDLS and CDR2 YYNGEE. Here the CDR3 DNA reads TGTGCCAGCAGCGTAGCGACCGGGACACAACAAGAGACCCAGTACTTC. This codes for CASSVATGTQQETQYF.

The CDR3 sequence: CASSQILDLSIKETQYF. Written as DNA, the CDR3 is TGTGCCAGCAGCCAGATTCTCGACCTCTCCATCAAAGAGACCCAGTACTTC. V is TRBV5-6 and J is TRBJ2-5; no definite D call. Germline assignment: CDR1 SGHDT and CDR2 YYEEEE. The CDR3 is 17 amino acids. V was pared by 4 bases and J by 3 bases, with 22 bases between.

The V and J genes are TRBV27 and TRBJ1-2, with 8 bases identical to TRBD1. This CDR3 comprises 16 residues. Germline CDR1 MNHEY, CDR2 SMNVEV (reference sequence). With 3 bases clipped from V and 8 bases from J, the junction kept 14 bases outside the gene matches. The CDR3 DNA reads TGTGCCAGCAGTTTCCAGGGAGGACAGGGCGTGGGGGGCTACACCTTC. Translating it yields CASSFQGGQGVGGYTF.

This clone was recorded once. V gene TRBV5-4 combines with J gene TRBJ2-7, with D perhaps given as TRBD1 or TRBD2 (5 bases each). Germline-derived CDR1 and CDR2 are SGHNT and YYREEE (reference sequence). The CDR3 runs to 14 residues. The V and J ends lost 4 bases and 5 bases respectively, with 16 bases between them. The CDR3 sequence: CASSAGPAGNEQYF. As DNA, the CDR3 is TGTGCCAGCAGCGCGGGCCCCGCAGGGAACGAGCAGTACTTC.

The chain links TRBV18 to TRBJ2-2, with 9 bases matching TRBD2. The CDR3 has 17 residues. The ends lost 0 bases at V and 6 bases at J; junction bases unmatched: 8. Germline-derived CDR1 and CDR2 are KGHSH and LQKENI. This chain's CDR3 is CASSPPMQAGGAGELFF. CDR3 nucleotide sequence: TGTGCCAGCTCACCACCGATGCAAGCGGGAGGCGCCGGGGAGCTGTTTTTT. Combining the CDR3 with reference TRBV18 and TRBJ2-2 gives the whole variable domain NAGVMQNPRHLVRRRGQEARLRCSPMKGHSHVYWYRQLPEEGLKFMVYLQKENIIDESGMPKERFSAEFPKEGPSILRIQQVVRGDSAAYFCASSPPMQAGGAGELFFGEGSRLTVL.

The V call is TRBV9, the J call TRBJ2-3; D might be TRBD1 (5 bases). CDR1 and CDR2 (germline): SGDLS, YYNGEE. The V gene lost 3 bases and the J gene lost 13 bases, with 12 bases spanning the gap. The CDR3 runs 11 residues. Here the CDR3 reads CASSGGALKYF. The CDR3 nucleotides read TGTGCCAGCAGCGGTGGGGCCTTAAAGTATTTT.

This sequence joins TRBV5-6 and TRBJ1-1; D ambiguous. Trimming shortened V by 4 bases and J by 3 bases, and 10 bases separated the two germline ends. CDR3 length: 13 amino acids. Looked up from germline, CDR1 is SGHDT and CDR2 is YYEEEE. The DNA for the CDR3 is TGTGCCAGCAGCGACGGGAGATACACTGAAGCTTTCTTT. Translation gives CASSDGRYTEAFF.

This clone ranks as large. This chain connects TRBV28 to TRBJ1-1, with unresolved D. The CDR3 is made up of 11 amino acids. Germline loops: CDR1 MDHEN, CDR2 SYDVKM. V was clipped by 3 bases and J by 5 bases, with 4 bases between them. CDR3 region: CASSLGTEAFF. CDR3 nucleotides: TGTGCCAGCAGTTTGGGAACTGAAGCTTTCTTT.

The CDR3 nucleotides read TGCGCCAGCAGCTTGGCCCGCGGGAGAACGACAGATACGCAGTATTTT. Translating it yields CASSLARGRTTDTQYF. The chain carries TRBV5-1 and TRBJ2-3; 7 bases agree with TRBD2. V shed 0 bases and J 3 bases; nucleotides not matched to a gene: 7. This CDR3 has 16 amino acids. CDR1 and CDR2 (germline): SGHRS, YFSETQ.

This clone has a handful of counts. The chain has TRBV27 and TRBJ1-5; D unresolved. The CDR3 totals 16 residues. Germline CDR1 reads MNHEY; CDR2 reads SMNVEV (reference sequence). V gave up 1 base and J gave up 0 bases, with 10 bases separating them. The CDR3 region has the DNA TGTGCCAGCAGTTTATACGGGCCAGTTAGCAATCAGCCCCAGCATTTT. Translated, it gives CASSLYGPVSNQPQHF.

CDR3 sequence (DNA): TGTGCCAGCAGTTTTACAGGGACCAATCAGCCCCAGCATTTT. This translates into CASSFTGTNQPQHF. The chain uses TRBV28 and TRBJ1-5, with D perhaps matching TRBD1 (6 bases). Germline assignment: CDR1 MDHEN and CDR2 SYDVKM. The CDR3 sequence is 14 residues long. Trimming took off 3 bases at V and 3 bases at J, with 9 bases between the two ends.

The chain has TRBV2 and TRBJ2-6; D not resolved. There are 18 residues in the CDR3. Trimming took 1 base from V and 3 from J, leaving 16 bases between them. Germline CDR1 is SNHLY and CDR2 is FYNNEI. The CDR3 reads CASSEVGQSPRGANVLTF. CDR3 sequence (DNA): TGTGCCAGCAGTGAAGTTGGGCAGTCCCCTCGTGGGGCCAACGTCCTGACTTTC.

In DNA, the CDR3 is TGTGCCAGCCGTGCTAGGCATAGCAATCAGCCCCAGCATTTT. Translated: CASRARHSNQPQHF. The rearrangement links TRBV27 to TRBJ1-5, with D unclear. The germline gives CDR1 MNHEY, CDR2 SMNVEV (reference sequence). The length of the CDR3 is 14 residues. V gave up 8 bases and J gave up 0 bases, with 11 bases separating them.

This chain uses TRBV5-1 with TRBJ1-4, with a weak D call TRBD1 (6 bases). Germline CDR1 SGHRS, CDR2 YFSETQ. This CDR3 has 17 residues. V was cut by 4 bases and J by 4 bases, with 20 bases left in between. This chain's CDR3 is CASSPDRIASLNEKLFF. The CDR3 region has the DNA TGCGCCAGCAGCCCAGACAGGATCGCTAGTCTTAATGAAAAACTGTTTTTT.